This entry lists 21 T cell receptor beta chains sequenced from one sample in a study of cytomegalovirus exposure and HLA in healthy donors. PCR involved 60 Vbeta and 13 Jbeta primers. The method was immunoSEQ multiplex PCR; TCRdb's version includes in-frame clones alone and lacks a portion of them. The data contain roughly 200,000 clones, around 87% of them seen just once; the ten biggest clones take up around 1.2%. The sample consisted of PBMCs. All receptors come from a young man in good health and CMV-seronegative.

The CDR3 is CASSSRGAGTYEQYF. The CDR3 DNA follows: TGTGCCAGCAGCTCCCGGGGGGCAGGGACCTACGAGCAGTACTTC. The chain employs TRBV27 and TRBJ2-5; TRBD2 is a possible D gene (7 bases). Matching the DNA end better, TRBJ2-7 makes the J call doubtful. The germline CDR1 and CDR2 sequences are MNHEY and SMNVEV (reference sequence). The CDR3 sequence is 15 residues long.

The chain uses TRBV2 and TRBJ2-7, with D possibly being TRBD2 (8 bases). CDR3 size: 16 residues. The V gene lost 3 bases and the J gene lost 5 bases, with 20 bases spanning the gap. Germline CDR1 reads SNHLY; CDR2 reads FYNNEI. CDR3 in DNA: TGTGCCAGCAGTGATAGGGGGCGGGGGGCCATCAACGAGCAGTACTTC. Protein sequence: CASSDRGRGAINEQYF.

The chain carries TRBV5-1 and TRBJ2-7; D is unresolved. From germline, CDR1 is SGHRS and CDR2 YFSETQ. V dropped 4 bases and J dropped 2 bases, with 10 bases sitting between them. The CDR3 contains 13 residues. The CDR3 here is CASSPSSPYEQYF. In DNA, the CDR3 is TGCGCCAGCAGCCCCAGTTCCCCCTACGAGCAGTACTTC.

The chain recombines TRBV5-1 with TRBJ1-4; the match to TRBD1 covers 8 bases. After removal of 9 bases from V and 12 bases from J, the junction contained 16 bases not matched to a gene. The CDR3 is made up of 14 amino acids. Germline CDR1 reads SGHRS; CDR2 reads YFSETQ. CDR3 bases: TGCGCCACCCCGTCCGGGACAGGTTTTGATGAACTGTTTTTT. Protein sequence: CATPSGTGFDELFF. Full variable domain (missing parts from reference TRBV5-1 and TRBJ1-4): KAGVTQTPRYLIKTRGQQVTLSCSPISGHRSVSWYQQTPGQGLQFLFEYFSETQRNKGNFPGRFSGRQFSNSRSEMNVSTLELGDSALYLCATPSGTGFDELFFGSGTQLSVL.

The rearrangement joins TRBV7-9 to TRBJ2-1, with TRBD2 identical over 11 bases. Germline CDR1 is SEHNR and CDR2 is FQNEAQ (reference sequence). The CDR3 spans 18 residues. The J segment lost 7 bases and the V segment lost 6 bases, leaving 17 bases of the junction unmatched. As DNA, the CDR3 is TGTGCCAGCAGGCCAAAAACTAGCGGGAGTGTATATTGGAATGAGCAGTTCTTC. As protein: CASRPKTSGSVYWNEQFF.

This clone has a handful of counts. The chain employs TRBV19 and TRBJ2-7; D is unclear. V shed 5 bases and J shed 4 bases, with 9 bases lying between them. The CDR3 extends over 12 amino acids. CDR1 is LNHDA and CDR2 is SQIVND in the germline V gene (reference sequence). The CDR3 region is CASSSVTYEQYF. The CDR3, as DNA: TGTGCCAGTAGTTCGGTGACTTACGAGCAGTACTTC.

CDR3 amino acids: CAWTVGQGAYEQYF. CDR3 DNA: TGTGCCTGGACCGTGGGGCAGGGGGCATACGAGCAGTACTTC. This chain uses TRBV30 with TRBJ2-7; 8 positions match TRBD1. The CDR3 spans 14 residues. Looked up from germline, CDR1 is GTSNPN and CDR2 is SVGIG (reference sequence). V trimming: 4 bases; J trimming: 4 bases; junction bases outside the gene matches: 9. The full variable domain, its missing parts supplied by reference TRBV30 and TRBJ2-7, is SQTIHQWPATLVQPVGSPLSLECTVEGTSNPNLYWYRQAAGRGLQLLFYSVGIGQISSEVPQNLSASRPQDRQFILSSKKLLLSDSGFYLCAWTVGQGAYEQYFGPGTRLTVT.

The V call is TRBV29-1, the J call TRBJ1-1, with D tentatively TRBD1 (6 bases). Per the germline V gene, CDR1 is SQVTM and CDR2 is ANQGSEA. V lost 3 bases to trimming and J lost 2 bases, with 10 bases between them. CDR3 length equals 13 residues. The CDR3 reads CSVDRTENTEAFF. CDR3 bases: TGCAGCGTTGACCGGACAGAAAACACTGAAGCTTTCTTT. Using reference TRBV29-1 and TRBJ1-1 for the parts outside the CDR3, the full variable domain is SAVISQKPSRDICQRGTSLTIQCQVDSQVTMMFWYRQQPGQSLTLIATANQGSEATYESGFVIDKFPISRPNLTFSTLTVSNMSPEDSSIYLCSVDRTENTEAFFGQGTRLTVV.

Comments on this clone: Other DNA sequences in the sample encode the same CDR3. The chain carries TRBV6-5 and TRBJ2-7; 12 positions agree with TRBD1. CDR1 and CDR2 (germline): MNHEY, SVGAGI. V trimming: 5 bases; J trimming: 2 bases; junction bases outside the gene matches: 4. The CDR3 sequence is 15 residues long. For the CDR3, the DNA is TGTGCCAGCAGTGTTGGGACAGGGGGCCCCTACGAGCAGTACTTC. It encodes CASSVGTGGPYEQYF.

This clone was seen a single time. This sequence joins TRBV27 and TRBJ1-1, with 11 bases identical to TRBD1. This CDR3 spans 17 amino acids. Germline CDR1 and CDR2: MNHEY and SMNVEV (reference sequence). V lost 5 bases and J lost 5; bases outside the gene matches: 13. Here the CDR3 DNA reads TGTGCCAGCAGTCGACACGGACAGGGGGCGGGAGGGACTGAAGCTTTCTTT. Protein product: CASSRHGQGAGGTEAFF.

J is TRBJ1-2 and V is TRBV29-1; 7 bases map to TRBD1. This CDR3 has 14 amino acids. V was pared by 4 bases and J by 3 bases, with 8 bases of the junction left unmatched. The germline gives CDR1 SQVTM, CDR2 ANQGSEA. Here the CDR3 DNA reads TGCAGCGTTGGGGGCATGGGACAGTACTATGGCTACACCTTC. Translating it yields CSVGGMGQYYGYTF.

The chain has TRBV5-6 and TRBJ1-6; 9 positions match TRBD1. Germline CDR1 reads SGHDT; CDR2 reads YYEEEE. CDR3 length: 19 residues. Trimming removed 4 bases from V and 8 bases from J; junction bases left unmatched: 19. This chain's CDR3 is CASSSPLGPGQGRYSPLHF. DNA of the CDR3: TGTGCCAGCAGCAGCCCCCTGGGCCCCGGACAGGGGAGGTATTCACCCCTCCACTTT.

This sequence joins TRBV18 and TRBJ2-7; 13 nucleotides agree with TRBD2. The CDR3 covers 17 residues. Germline lookup yields CDR1 KGHSH and CDR2 LQKENI. Unmatched junction bases numbered 10, after V lost 5 bases and J lost 3 bases. The chain's CDR3 is CASSSGLAGVNDYEQYF. CDR3 nucleotide sequence: TGTGCCAGCTCATCCGGACTAGCGGGAGTCAATGACTACGAGCAGTACTTC.

This rearrangement joins TRBV7-2 to TRBJ2-6; the D gene is possibly TRBD1 (5 bases). This CDR3 region has 16 residues. Looked up from germline, CDR1 is SGHTA and CDR2 is FQGNSA. V lost 5 bases, J lost 0 bases, and 11 bases lay in between. CDR3 coding DNA: TGTGCCAGCAGCGCCCGACAGTACTCTGGGGCCAACGTCCTGACTTTC. This encodes CASSARQYSGANVLTF.

The table lists this clone with a count of one. The chain recombines TRBV5-4 with TRBJ2-7, with D perhaps matching TRBD1 (5 bases). V was trimmed by 2 bases and J by 1 base, leaving 7 bases between them. CDR1 and CDR2 (germline): SGHNT, YYREEE (reference sequence). This CDR3 region has 13 residues. CDR3 in DNA: TGTGCCAGCAGCTTTACAGGATCCTACGAGCAGTACTTC. It yields the protein CASSFTGSYEQYF.

The rearrangement joins TRBV6-6 to TRBJ2-7, with 9 bases identical to TRBD1. Germline V lookup: CDR1 MNHNY, CDR2 SVGAGI (reference sequence). This CDR3 is 15 amino acids long. The V gene end was trimmed by 11 bases and the J gene end by 4 bases; junction bases not matched to a gene: 15. The CDR3 spells CASYSNRDRVYEQYF. The CDR3 nucleotides are TGTGCCTCTTACTCAAACCGGGACAGGGTTTACGAGCAGTACTTC.

This chain uses TRBV25-1 with TRBJ2-7; 10 bases are shared with TRBD1. CDR3 size: 15 residues. J lost 5 bases, V lost 2 bases, and 6 bases had no gene match. In germline, CDR1 is MGHDK, CDR2 SYGVNS. This CDR3 is CASSEIGTGANEQYF. The CDR3 DNA sequence: TGTGCCAGCAGTGAAATCGGGACAGGGGCCAACGAGCAGTACTTC.

The chain combines TRBV4-1 with TRBJ2-7; TRBD1 agrees at 9 bases. The V segment lost 3 bases and the J segment 5 bases; nucleotides outside the gene matches: 8. This CDR3 is 15 amino acids long. CDR1 MGHRA and CDR2 YSYEKL come from the germline V gene. CDR3 sequence reads: CASSQSTGGDHEQYF. CDR3 bases: TGCGCCAGCAGCCAGTCGACAGGGGGTGACCACGAGCAGTACTTC.

The J gene is TRBJ2-5, the V gene TRBV10-3; TRBD2 agrees at 8 bases. The better agreement between TRBJ2-7 and the DNA end casts doubt on the J call. Germline CDR1 reads ENHRY; CDR2 reads SYGVKD. The CDR3 runs to 17 residues. The CDR3 DNA follows: TGTGCCATCAGTGCCGGCAATTCGGGGACTAGCTCCTACGAGCAGTACTTC. Its translation is CAISAGNSGTSSYEQYF.

J is TRBJ2-7 and V is TRBV11-2; TRBD1 matches at 9 bases. This CDR3 has 14 amino acids. Germline V lookup: CDR1 SGHAT, CDR2 FQNNGV. J gave up 2 bases and V 5 bases, and 4 bases lay outside the gene matches. The CDR3 region is CASSQRTGAYEQYF. The CDR3 DNA reads as TGTGCCAGCAGCCAACGGACAGGGGCCTACGAGCAGTACTTC.

The CDR3 protein is CASSYSRDRGNEQFF. CDR3 nucleotides: TGTGCCAGCAGTTACTCGCGTGACAGGGGCAATGAGCAGTTCTTC. This chain connects TRBV6-5 to TRBJ2-1, with TRBD1 matching over 8 bases. The trim removed 0 bases at V and 6 bases at J, leaving 4 bases unmatched. The CDR3 runs 15 residues. Germline CDR1 and CDR2: MNHEY and SVGAGI.